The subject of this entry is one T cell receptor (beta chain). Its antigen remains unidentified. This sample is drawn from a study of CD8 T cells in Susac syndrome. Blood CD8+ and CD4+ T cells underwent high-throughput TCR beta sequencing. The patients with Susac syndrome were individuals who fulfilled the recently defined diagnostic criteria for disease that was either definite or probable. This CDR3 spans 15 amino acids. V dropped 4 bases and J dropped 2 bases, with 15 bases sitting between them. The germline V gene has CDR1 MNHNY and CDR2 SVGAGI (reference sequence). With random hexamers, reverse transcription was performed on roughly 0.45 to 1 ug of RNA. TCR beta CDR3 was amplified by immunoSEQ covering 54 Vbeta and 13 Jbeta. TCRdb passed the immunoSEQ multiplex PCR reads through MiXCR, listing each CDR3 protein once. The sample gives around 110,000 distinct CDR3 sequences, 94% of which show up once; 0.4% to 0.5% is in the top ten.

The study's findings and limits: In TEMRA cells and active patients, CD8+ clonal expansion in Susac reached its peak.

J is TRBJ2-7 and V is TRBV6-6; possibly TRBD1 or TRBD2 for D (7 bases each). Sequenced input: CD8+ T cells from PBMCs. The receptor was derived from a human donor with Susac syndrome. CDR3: CASSSAGRGPYEQYF. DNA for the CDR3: TGTGCCAGCAGTTCTGCGGGGAGGGGGCCCTACGAGCAGTACTTC.